The 17 T cell receptor beta chains below come from one sample, sequenced in a study of T cell changes during pregnancy in multiple sclerosis. Repertoires were generated with immunoSEQ multiplex PCR, while TCRdb's copy carries only in-frame clones and drops some. The data show about 99,000 clones, with roughly 92% seen just once and around 0.92% held by the top ten. The starting material was peripheral blood, obtained after pregnancy. All receptors come from a female donor with multiple sclerosis, enrolled in a pregnancy study.

The J gene is TRBJ2-3, the V gene TRBV6-4; D remains unclear. Germline CDR1 MRHNA, CDR2 SNTAGT. This CDR3 is 13 amino acids long. Trimming shortened V by 2 bases and J by 0 bases, and 3 bases separated the two germline ends. CDR3 in amino acids: CASSDRSTDTQYF. The CDR3 nucleotides are TGTGCCAGCAGTGACCGGAGCACAGATACGCAGTATTTT.

This chain joins TRBV19 and TRBJ1-1; possible D gene TRBD1, 5 bases. The CDR3 has 14 residues. Germline loops: CDR1 LNHDA, CDR2 SQIVND (reference sequence). V shed 7 bases and J shed 1 base, with 13 bases lying between them. The CDR3: CASKSGVPNTEAFF. CDR3 sequence (DNA): TGTGCCAGTAAATCGGGGGTCCCGAACACTGAAGCTTTCTTT.

The chain couples TRBV28 to TRBJ2-7; 9 nucleotides line up with TRBD1. The CDR3 is 15 amino acids. The V gene's germline CDR1 is MDHEN and CDR2 SYDVKM. V shed 6 bases and J 1 base; nucleotides not matched to a gene: 7. As DNA, the CDR3 is TGTGCCAGCAGCGGACGGACAGGGGAATCCTACGAGCAGTACTTC. It yields the protein CASSGRTGESYEQYF. Looking up the rest from reference TRBV28 and TRBJ2-7 gives the full variable domain: DVKVTQSSRYLVKRTGEKVFLECVQDMDHENMFWYRQDPGLGLRLIYFSYDVKMKEKGDIPEGYSVSREKKERFSLILESASTNQTSMYLCASSGRTGESYEQYFGPGTRLTVT.

The chain recombines TRBV2 with TRBJ1-1; TRBD1 might be the D (6 bases). CDR1 is SNHLY, CDR2 FYNNEI, per germline. The V and J ends lost 7 bases and 7 bases respectively, with 16 bases between them. The CDR3 runs to 13 residues. CDR3 DNA sequence: TGTGCCAGCATGCTGACAGGCTCGAATGAAGCTTTCTTT. It yields the protein CASMLTGSNEAFF.

The gene calls are TRBV11-1 and TRBJ1-6, with D hard to call. Germline V gene sequence: CDR1 SGHAT, CDR2 FQDESV (reference sequence). The CDR3 totals 18 residues. V was pared by 5 bases and J by 0 bases, with 17 bases between. CDR3 loop: CASSDRGPGSSYNSPLHF. CDR3 DNA sequence: TGTGCCAGCAGCGACCGAGGGCCGGGCAGCTCCTATAATTCACCCCTCCACTTT.

This chain uses TRBV27 with TRBJ2-2; 16 bases match TRBD2. The CDR3 contains 18 residues. The V gene's germline CDR1 is MNHEY and CDR2 SMNVEV (reference sequence). Trimming removed 6 bases from V and 4 bases from J; junction bases left unmatched: 8. The CDR3 nucleotides read TGTGCCAGCAGCCGCCCGGGACTAGCGGGGGGGCCCACCGGGGAGCTGTTTTTT. Translated, it gives CASSRPGLAGGPTGELFF.

V and J are TRBV7-2 and TRBJ2-1; 11 bases are a match to TRBD2. The length of the CDR3 is 17 residues. The germline V gene encodes CDR1 SGHTA and CDR2 FQGNSA. The junction had 9 bases not matched to a gene; V was cut back by 4 bases and J by 4 bases. CDR3: CASSSISGGAKYNEQFF. The CDR3 DNA sequence: TGTGCCAGCAGCTCAATTAGCGGGGGGGCCAAGTACAATGAGCAGTTCTTC.

The V gene is TRBV6-5, the J gene TRBJ1-1, with D perhaps matching TRBD1 (6 bases). V dropped 7 bases and J dropped 1 base, with 7 bases sitting between them. The CDR3 is made up of 12 amino acids. The germline V gene has CDR1 MNHEY and CDR2 SVGAGI. DNA of the CDR3: TGTGCCAGCAAACAGGGGAACACTGAAGCTTTCTTT. Translating it yields CASKQGNTEAFF.

The V gene is TRBV5-1, the J gene TRBJ1-3; D is unclear. The CDR3 is 14 amino acids. Germline CDR1 SGHRS, CDR2 YFSETQ. Trimming took 0 bases from V and 0 from J, leaving 4 bases between them. CDR3 sequence (DNA): TGCGCCAGCAGCTTGGCCATCTCTGGAAACACCATATATTTT. This encodes CASSLAISGNTIYF.

The chain employs TRBV5-1 and TRBJ1-3; D call uncertain. CDR1 SGHRS and CDR2 YFSETQ come from the germline V gene. CDR3 length equals 14 residues. V was clipped by 0 bases and J by 4 bases, with 8 bases between them. The CDR3 region is CASSLGVAGNTIYF. The CDR3 DNA sequence: TGCGCCAGCAGCTTGGGAGTCGCGGGAAACACCATATATTTT.

This chain connects TRBV5-1 to TRBJ2-5, with 8 nucleotides matching TRBD2. In germline, CDR1 is SGHRS, CDR2 YFSETQ. The CDR3 spans 14 residues. Losses at the gene ends were 3 bases for V and 5 bases for J; bases not matched to a gene: 6. The CDR3 sequence is CASSSGLAVETQYF. CDR3 in DNA: TGCGCCAGCAGCTCCGGACTAGCAGTGGAGACCCAGTACTTC.

The rearrangement joins TRBV15 to TRBJ2-4; 10 bases line up with TRBD1. Germline CDR1 LNHNV, CDR2 YYDKDF (reference sequence). There are 18 residues in the CDR3. Losses at the gene ends were 1 base for V and 3 bases for J; bases not matched to a gene: 9. Written as DNA, the CDR3 is TGTGCCACCAGCAGAGGGGACAGGGGTTTTTCGGTCAAAAACATTCAGTACTTC. Its translation is CATSRGDRGFSVKNIQYF. Variable domain in full (rest from reference TRBV15 and TRBJ2-4): DAMVIQNPRYQVTQFGKPVTLSCSQTLNHNVMYWYQQKSSQAPKLLFHYYDKDFNNEADTPDNFQSRRPNTSFCFLDIRSPGLGDTAMYLCATSRGDRGFSVKNIQYFGAGTRLSVL.

This sequence joins TRBV10-3 and TRBJ2-2; D is uncertain. The CDR3 is 12 residues long. The V end was cut by 6 bases, the J end by 5 bases, with 7 bases between. CDR1 is ENHRY, CDR2 SYGVKD, per germline. CDR3 sequence: CAISPFTGELFF. In DNA, the CDR3 is TGTGCCATCAGCCCTTTTACCGGGGAGCTGTTTTTT.

The V and J genes are TRBV5-1 and TRBJ1-1; unclear D gene. The CDR3 extends over 15 amino acids. Germline V gives CDR1 SGHRS, CDR2 YFSETQ. The V and J ends lost 0 bases and 5 bases respectively, with 14 bases between them. CDR3 sequence: CASSLDPGFGTEAFF. DNA of the CDR3: TGCGCCAGCAGCTTGGATCCGGGGTTTGGGACTGAAGCTTTCTTT.

This clone was counted once. Here the CDR3 reads CASSLAGGQYF. CDR3 sequence (DNA): TGTGCCAGCAGCTTGGCGGGCGGGCAGTACTTC. The chain couples TRBV7-9 to TRBJ2-7, with D possibly being TRBD2 (5 bases). This CDR3 comprises 11 residues. CDR1 is SEHNR, CDR2 FQNEAQ, per germline (reference sequence). Trimming removed 3 bases at V and 9 bases at J, with 9 bases between.

This clone was detected only once. The chain combines TRBV5-4 with TRBJ2-7; D may be TRBD2 (5 bases). Germline V gene data show CDR1 as SGHNT and CDR2 as YYREEE (reference sequence). This CDR3 spans 14 amino acids. Between the trimmed V and J ends, which lost 2 bases and 0 bases, there was a span of 9 bases. CDR3 loop: CASSFATNSYEQYF. CDR3 nucleotides: TGTGCCAGCAGCTTCGCGACTAACTCCTACGAGCAGTACTTC.

The chain recombines TRBV19 with TRBJ1-2; 8 positions match TRBD1. Germline lookup yields CDR1 LNHDA and CDR2 SQIVND (reference sequence). V lost 3 bases to trimming and J lost 4 bases; unmatched junction nucleotides: 13. The CDR3 has 17 amino acids. The CDR3 here is CASSMAPVGQGFYGYTF. The CDR3 bases are TGTGCCAGTAGTATGGCCCCGGTAGGACAGGGCTTCTATGGCTACACCTTC. The full variable domain, with the rest looked up from reference TRBV19 and TRBJ1-2, is DGGITQSPKYLFRKEGQNVTLSCEQNLNHDAMYWYRQDPGQGLRLIYYSQIVNDFQKGDIAEGYSVSREKKESFPLTVTSAQKNPTAFYLCASSMAPVGQGFYGYTFGSGTRLTVV.